The T cell receptor beta chain described here comes from a study of T-cell memory formation after mild COVID-19. CDR3 length: 15 residues. Per germline, CDR1 LGHDT and CDR2 YNNKEL (reference sequence). J was trimmed by 2 bases and V by 5 bases; bases with no gene match: 4. A single record per CDR3 protein comes from TCRdb applying MiXCR to the 5' RACE reads. The sample lists under 450,000 distinct CDR3 sequences; roughly 20% were seen once. Input material: PBMCs or a T cell subset sorted from them (not recorded which). V usage is TRBV3-1 and J usage is TRBJ2-1, with 9 bases lining up with TRBD1. This TCR derives from a young man who had mild COVID-19 (a few samples of this study predate the infection). Cell type and time point are not known. The CDR3 region is CASSADRGTYNEQFF. CDR3 bases: TGTGCCAGCAGCGCGGACAGGGGCACCTACAATGAGCAGTTCTTC.